The 27 T cell receptor beta chains given below trace back to one sample, sequenced in a study of cytotoxic CD8 clonotypes in ibrutinib-treated CLL. Sequenced by immunoSEQ multiplex PCR; TCRdb stores in-frame clones only, minus some. This sample has 140,000 to 150,000 clones, with around 76% found just once. The source material was PBMCs, sampled after 24 months of ibrutinib treatment. Receptor source: a human donor with chronic lymphocytic leukemia.

This rearrangement joins TRBV9 to TRBJ1-4; no firm D call. The CDR3 runs 15 residues. The V gene's germline CDR1 is SGDLS and CDR2 YYNGEE. V dropped 4 bases and J dropped 0 bases, with 10 bases sitting between them. The CDR3 DNA follows: TGTGCCAGCAGCTCCCGGGGAACAACTAATGAAAAACTGTTTTTT. It specifies CASSSRGTTNEKLFF.

This clone occurred once. The genes are TRBV27 and TRBJ2-3, with 7 bases aligning to TRBD2. Germline trimming cut 1 base from V and 5 bases from J; bases unmatched to any gene: 9. In germline, CDR1 is MNHEY, CDR2 SMNVEV (reference sequence). There are 16 residues in the CDR3. The CDR3 protein is CASSLFGGSLGDTQYF. In nucleotides, the CDR3 is TGTGCCAGCAGTTTATTTGGCGGGAGCCTAGGAGATACGCAGTATTTT.

The chain joins TRBV29-1 to TRBJ2-3; the match to TRBD2 covers 12 bases. CDR1 and CDR2 from the germline V gene are SQVTM and ANQGSEA. Losses at the gene ends were 2 bases for V and 1 base for J; bases not matched to a gene: 1. The CDR3 totals 15 residues. This CDR3 is CSVELAGGGTDTQYF. The CDR3 DNA is TGCAGCGTTGAACTAGCGGGGGGGGGCACAGATACGCAGTATTTT.

This clone was counted only a few times. The chain recombines TRBV4-2 with TRBJ2-5; D is possibly TRBD2 (6 bases). The CDR3 loop spans 14 amino acids. Germline CDR1 is LGHNA and CDR2 is YNFKEQ. V dropped 4 bases and J dropped 5 bases, with 14 bases sitting between them. DNA for the CDR3: TGTGCCAGCAGCCCGTCGCTTAGCGGTGAGACCCAGTACTTC. Protein product: CASSPSLSGETQYF.

The chain joins TRBV9 to TRBJ2-7; 8 positions match TRBD2. The CDR3 length is 15 residues. Germline CDR1 reads SGDLS; CDR2 reads YYNGEE. With V trimmed by 2 bases and J by 6 bases, 10 bases remained unmatched. In DNA form, the CDR3 reads TGTGCCAGCAGCGTGCGAGCGGGAGCCGATTCCGAGCAGTACTTC. Protein: CASSVRAGADSEQYF. Full variable domain (remainder filled in from reference TRBV9 and TRBJ2-7): DSGVTQTPKHLITATGQRVTLRCSPRSGDLSVYWYQQSLDQGLQFLIQYYNGEERAKGNILERFSAQQFPDLHSELNLSSLELGDSALYFCASSVRAGADSEQYFGPGTRLTVT.

The chain links TRBV19 to TRBJ1-6; perhaps TRBD1 as D (6 bases). The V end lost 6 bases, the J end lost 7 bases, and 10 bases lay between the germline ends. The germline V gene has CDR1 LNHDA and CDR2 SQIVND (reference sequence). This CDR3 is 13 amino acids long. CDR3 in amino acids: CASRWGANSPLHF. CDR3 coding DNA: TGTGCCAGTAGGTGGGGGGCCAATTCACCCCTCCACTTT.

This clone came up a few times. V and J are TRBV19 and TRBJ1-5; D gene unclear. The germline CDR1 and CDR2 sequences are LNHDA and SQIVND (reference sequence). CDR3 length: 15 amino acids. Trimming left V 3 bases short and J 0 bases short, with 9 bases between. In nucleotides, the CDR3 is TGTGCCAGTAGTATCTCCGGCAATAGCAATCAGCCCCAGCATTTT. Translated, it gives CASSISGNSNQPQHF.

The rearrangement joins TRBV7-6 to TRBJ2-2; a possible D gene is TRBD1 (6 bases). Between the trimmed V and J ends, which lost 5 bases and 4 bases, there was a span of 14 bases. CDR1 is SGHVS and CDR2 is FNYEAQ in the germline V gene. This CDR3 has 15 residues. The CDR3 nucleotides read TGTGCCAGCAGCCCAGGGGCGACCGGCACCGGGGAGCTGTTTTTT. As protein: CASSPGATGTGELFF.

V is TRBV9 and J is TRBJ1-5; D is undetermined. Germline lookup yields CDR1 SGDLS and CDR2 YYNGEE. Between the trimmed V and J ends, which lost 4 bases and 6 bases, there was a span of 14 bases. This CDR3 comprises 14 residues. The CDR3 is CASSPRAGGQPQHF. The CDR3 nucleotides read TGTGCCAGCAGCCCGCGGGCAGGTGGTCAGCCCCAGCATTTT.

V gene TRBV6-5 combines with J gene TRBJ2-5; D tentatively fits TRBD1 or TRBD2 (5 bases each). Germline V CDR1 and CDR2: MNHEY, SVGAGI. The CDR3 has 14 residues. Deletions cut 6 bases from V and 3 bases from J, with 14 bases between. CDR3 loop: CASSPGTVKETQYF. CDR3 nucleotide sequence: TGTGCCAGCAGCCCCGGGACCGTGAAAGAGACCCAGTACTTC.

This clone was observed at least ten times. The same CDR3 can be traced to other DNA sequences in this sample. The rearrangement joins TRBV19 to TRBJ1-1, with D hard to call. CDR1 is LNHDA, CDR2 SQIVND, per germline (reference sequence). This CDR3 is built from 15 residues. V was pared by 1 base and J by 4 bases, with 13 bases between. CDR3 coding DNA: TGTGCCAGTAGTATAGGGCTCGGCTGGAGCACTGAAGCTTTCTTT. It codes for CASSIGLGWSTEAFF.

The V call is TRBV6-5, the J call TRBJ1-2; possibly TRBD1 for D (5 bases). Looked up from germline, CDR1 is MNHEY and CDR2 is SVGAGI. The CDR3 runs to 16 residues. Trimming cost V 0 bases and J 4 bases, with 15 bases left between them. This chain's CDR3 is CASSYSRAGSTYGYTF. DNA for the CDR3: TGTGCCAGCAGTTACTCGAGGGCAGGGTCTACCTATGGCTACACCTTC.

The chain is built from TRBV7-6 and TRBJ2-7; TRBD1 is a possible D gene (6 bases). Between the trimmed V and J ends, which lost 5 bases and 0 bases, there was a span of 14 bases. The germline gives CDR1 SGHVS, CDR2 FNYEAQ. The CDR3 sequence is 15 residues long. The CDR3 bases are TGTGCCAGCAGCCCGGGACACAGCAGCTCCTACGAGCAGTACTTC. Translation: CASSPGHSSSYEQYF.

This rearrangement joins TRBV11-2 to TRBJ2-1, with TRBD2 matching over 14 bases. Per the germline V gene, CDR1 is SGHAT and CDR2 is FQNNGV. J was trimmed by 7 bases and V by 3 bases; bases with no gene match: 2. The CDR3 length is 15 residues. The CDR3 region is CASSFGLAGGNEQFF. For the CDR3, the DNA is TGTGCCAGCAGCTTCGGACTAGCGGGAGGTAATGAGCAGTTCTTC.

V usage is TRBV5-1 and J usage is TRBJ2-7, with 7 bases aligning to TRBD1. From germline, CDR1 is SGHRS and CDR2 YFSETQ. Trimming took 4 bases from V and 2 from J; bases not matched to a gene: 6. This CDR3 has 14 residues. The CDR3 is CASSPGQDPYEQYF. The DNA for the CDR3 is TGCGCCAGCAGCCCCGGACAGGACCCCTACGAGCAGTACTTC.

This sequence joins TRBV19 and TRBJ2-7, with 7 positions matching TRBD1. Germline values: CDR1 LNHDA, CDR2 SQIVND (reference sequence). This CDR3 has 16 residues. Trimming removed 5 bases from V and 3 bases from J; junction bases left unmatched: 13. CDR3 bases: TGTGCCAGTAGTTACTTTTTGGGGACAGCCGTCTACGAGCAGTACTTC. It translates to CASSYFLGTAVYEQYF. The full variable domain, in which reference TRBV19 and TRBJ2-7 provide the parts outside the CDR3, is DGGITQSPKYLFRKEGQNVTLSCEQNLNHDAMYWYRQDPGQGLRLIYYSQIVNDFQKGDIAEGYSVSREKKESFPLTVTSAQKNPTAFYLCASSYFLGTAVYEQYFGPGTRLTVT.

The V gene is TRBV10-1, the J gene TRBJ2-1; D not resolved. Germline lookup yields CDR1 WNHNN and CDR2 SYGVQD (reference sequence). Trimming shortened V by 3 bases and J by 0 bases, and 12 bases separated the two germline ends. This CDR3 has 16 residues. Written as DNA, the CDR3 is TGCGCCAGCAGTGAACTTAGGGTGGCCTCCTACAATGAGCAGTTCTTC. It is translated as CASSELRVASYNEQFF.

This clone was observed a few times. The V and J genes are TRBV5-1 and TRBJ1-1; D not resolved. CDR3 size: 14 residues. V was cut by 5 bases and J by 1 base, with 12 bases left in between. Per germline, CDR1 SGHRS and CDR2 YFSETQ. The CDR3 bases are TGCGCCAGCAGGGACGGCGCAGGGAACACTGAAGCTTTCTTT. Translated: CASRDGAGNTEAFF.

The rearrangement links TRBV4-3 to TRBJ1-4; D remains ambiguous. V gave up 1 base and J gave up 4 bases, with 7 bases separating them. CDR1 and CDR2 (germline): LGHNA, YSLEER. The CDR3 length is 14 residues. Written as DNA, the CDR3 is TGCGCCAGCAGCCAAGGGGAGGGTAATGAAAAACTGTTTTTT. Protein sequence: CASSQGEGNEKLFF.

V gene TRBV19 combines with J gene TRBJ1-1; no clear D. Germline values: CDR1 LNHDA, CDR2 SQIVND (reference sequence). CDR3 length: 13 amino acids. V lost 3 bases to trimming and J lost 5 bases, with 10 bases between them. The CDR3 reads CASSMERRTEAFF. The DNA for the CDR3 is TGTGCCAGTAGTATGGAAAGGCGGACTGAAGCTTTCTTT.

The chain employs TRBV6-5 and TRBJ2-3; D is unclear. CDR1 MNHEY and CDR2 SVGAGI come from the germline V gene. The CDR3 consists of 13 residues. V lost 4 bases and J 0 bases, leaving 5 bases between the germline ends. The CDR3 sequence is CASSSPSTDTQYF. The CDR3 nucleotides read TGTGCCAGCAGTTCCCCCAGCACAGATACGCAGTATTTT.

V is TRBV2 and J is TRBJ1-2; TRBD1 might be the D (6 bases). Germline V gives CDR1 SNHLY, CDR2 FYNNEI. The CDR3 is 12 residues long. The V gene lost 7 bases and the J gene lost 7 bases, with 13 bases spanning the gap. CDR3: CASIEGGFGYTF. The DNA of the CDR3 is TGTGCCAGCATCGAAGGGGGTTTTGGCTACACCTTC.

In its sample, this clone was seen a few times. The genes are TRBV7-2 and TRBJ2-5, with a tentative D call TRBD1 (5 bases). CDR1 is SGHTA and CDR2 is FQGNSA in the germline V gene. V lost 0 bases and J 6 bases, leaving 11 bases between the germline ends. The CDR3 has 14 amino acids. CDR3 amino acids: CASSLARVGKTQYF. The CDR3 nucleotides read TGTGCCAGCAGCTTAGCCAGGGTGGGGAAGACCCAGTACTTC.

This clone showed up just once. The chain joins TRBV11-3 to TRBJ2-3; TRBD1 aligns across 7 bases. Germline CDR1 and CDR2: SGHNT and YENEEA. CDR3 size: 15 residues. Germline trimming cut 6 bases from V and 4 bases from J; bases unmatched to any gene: 10. CDR3 in DNA: TGTGCCAGCAGTCCTGGGACAGTTTTTGCAGATACGCAGTATTTT. Protein product: CASSPGTVFADTQYF.

The J gene is TRBJ2-7, the V gene TRBV14; 8 bases line up with TRBD1. V was pared by 0 bases and J by 1 base, with 8 bases of the junction left unmatched. Germline V gene data show CDR1 as SGHDN and CDR2 as FVKESK. This CDR3 is 17 amino acids long. The CDR3 loop is CASSQERDDRGSYEQYF. The CDR3 DNA is TGTGCCAGCAGCCAAGAAAGGGACGACAGGGGTTCCTACGAGCAGTACTTC. The whole variable domain, filled in from reference TRBV14 and TRBJ2-7, reads EAGVTQFPSHSVIEKGQTVTLRCDPISGHDNLYWYRRVMGKEIKFLLHFVKESKQDESGMPNNRFLAERTGGTYSTLKVQPAELEDSGVYFCASSQERDDRGSYEQYFGPGTRLTVT.

The rearrangement joins TRBV6-6 to TRBJ1-5, with D hard to call. Between the trimmed V and J ends, which lost 5 bases and 0 bases, there was a span of 11 bases. This CDR3 has 15 amino acids. CDR1 is MNHNY and CDR2 is SVGAGI in the germline V gene (reference sequence). CDR3 residues: CASSAGLYSNQPQHF. CDR3 DNA: TGTGCCAGCAGTGCGGGCCTTTATAGCAATCAGCCCCAGCATTTT.

In this sample, this clone turned up once. The chain employs TRBV11-3 and TRBJ1-1, with D perhaps TRBD1 (6 bases). This CDR3 contains 15 residues. Germline CDR1 reads SGHNT; CDR2 reads YENEEA. Trimming took off 3 bases at V and 4 bases at J, with 15 bases between the two ends. The CDR3 spells CASSLGAGRGTEAFF. The CDR3 nucleotides read TGTGCCAGCAGCTTGGGGGCAGGGCGGGGCACTGAAGCTTTCTTT. Full variable domain (outside the CDR3, taken from reference TRBV11-3 and TRBJ1-1): EAGVVQSPRYKIIEKKQPVAFWCNPISGHNTLYWYLQNLGQGPELLIRYENEEAVDDSQLPKDRFSAERLKGVDSTLKIQPAELGDSAVYLCASSLGAGRGTEAFFGQGTRLTVV.